This TCR beta chain comes out of a study of spatial heterogeneity in lung cancer. Time point described: blood at routine non-recurrence follow-up after resection. Per germline, CDR1 MDHEN and CDR2 SYDVKM. Trimming removed 7 bases at V and 4 bases at J, with 16 bases between. CDR3 length: 14 amino acids. Each CDR3 protein is one row after TCRdb ran MiXCR on the 5' RACE reads. The sample comprises more than 30,000 distinct CDR3 sequences, more than 9% of which are singletons, and less than 35% rests with the top ten. This clonotype was counted many times. This receptor was taken from a female donor with early-stage non-small cell lung cancer. The chain combines TRBV28 with TRBJ2-5, with D tentatively TRBD2 (6 bases). This specimen was PBMCs, taken at follow-up. CDR3 protein: CASKGLHPRETQYF. CDR3 coding DNA: TGTGCCAGCAAGGGACTCCACCCACGAGAGACCCAGTACTTC.